This T cell receptor beta chain was retrieved from a study of T cell responses to AZD1222 COVID-19 vaccine. General study results and limits: Baseline seropositives among AZD1222 recipients totaled only 5 to 7. Donors in the cohort were predominantly white British and more often female, and clonal diversity was possibly underestimated. Nearly half of spike-specific TCRs reportedly target variant regions that are unmutated in the B.1.351 and B.1.1.7 variants.

Profiled with immunoSEQ multiplex PCR; TCRdb holds only in-frame clones, not every one. Of about 130,000 clones in the sample, about 80% were seen once. This CDR3 is built from 14 residues. Between the trimmed V and J ends, which lost 1 base and 4 bases, there was a span of 9 bases. The germline V gene has CDR1 SGHAT and CDR2 FQNNGV. With regard to this clone: Antigen: not known.

The V gene is TRBV11-2, the J gene TRBJ2-3; perhaps TRBD2 as D (6 bases). The specimen comprised peripheral blood, sampled on day 0 of AZD1222 vaccination. The sequence was collected from an adult in good health. CDR3 sequence: CASSLVSGADTQYF. Written as DNA, the CDR3 is TGTGCCAGCAGCTTAGTATCGGGGGCAGATACGCAGTATTTT. The variable domain in full, completed from reference TRBV11-2 and TRBJ2-3, reads EAGVAQSPRYKIIEKRQSVAFWCNPISGHATLYWYQQILGQGPKLLIQFQNNGVVDDSQLPKDRFSAERLKGVDSTLKIQPAKLEDSAVYLCASSLVSGADTQYFGPGTRLTVL.